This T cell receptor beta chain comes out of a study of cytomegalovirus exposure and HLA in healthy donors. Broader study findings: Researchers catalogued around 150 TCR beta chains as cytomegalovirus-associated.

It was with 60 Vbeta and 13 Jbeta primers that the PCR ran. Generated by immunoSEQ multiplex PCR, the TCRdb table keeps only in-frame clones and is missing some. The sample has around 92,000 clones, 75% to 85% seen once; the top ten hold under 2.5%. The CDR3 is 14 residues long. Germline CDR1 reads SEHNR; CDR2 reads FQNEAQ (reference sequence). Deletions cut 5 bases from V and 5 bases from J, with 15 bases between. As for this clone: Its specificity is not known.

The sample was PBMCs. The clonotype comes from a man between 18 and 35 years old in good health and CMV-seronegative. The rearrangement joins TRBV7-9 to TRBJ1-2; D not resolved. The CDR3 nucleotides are TGTGCCAGCAGCGTACTGGCCGGGATATATGGCTACACCTTC. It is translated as CASSVLAGIYGYTF.